Below are 17 T cell receptor beta chains sequenced from a single sample in a study of blood T cell repertoires in COVID-19. The table came from immunoSEQ multiplex PCR; TCRdb's copy has only in-frame clones and leaves some out. Of 220,000 or so clones listed, around 80% were seen once; the top ten hold about 5.1%. The sequenced material came from peripheral blood. These receptors all come from a woman aged 60-75 years who had recovered from COVID-19.

The chain couples TRBV30 to TRBJ1-2, with 7 nucleotides matching TRBD1. V was clipped by 0 bases and J by 8 bases; unmatched bases: 6. CDR3 length equals 13 residues. Per germline, CDR1 GTSNPN and CDR2 SVGIG (reference sequence). CDR3 loop: CAWSVRAGGGYTF. DNA for the CDR3: TGTGCCTGGAGTGTACGAGCAGGGGGAGGCTACACCTTC.

The J gene is TRBJ2-1, the V gene TRBV7-8; 9 bases map to TRBD2. The CDR3 has 16 amino acids. V was clipped by 4 bases and J by 4 bases; unmatched bases: 8. Germline V CDR1 and CDR2: SGHVS, FQNEAQ. The CDR3 reads CASSSLGGGDYNEQFF. CDR3 in DNA: TGTGCCAGCAGCTCCCTGGGCGGGGGGGATTACAATGAGCAGTTCTTC.

The chain links TRBV12-3 or TRBV12-4 to TRBJ1-1; D gene ambiguous. V gave up 3 bases and J gave up 6 bases, with 11 bases separating them. The CDR3 runs 13 residues. The CDR3 sequence: CASSLIITAEAFF. In nucleotides, the CDR3 is TGTGCCAGCAGTTTGATTATTACAGCTGAAGCTTTCTTT.

This chain connects TRBV9 to TRBJ1-6, with TRBD1 as a possible D gene (5 bases). The CDR3 is 14 amino acids. V was pared by 3 bases and J by 4 bases, with 8 bases between. CDR1 is SGDLS, CDR2 YYNGEE, per germline. The CDR3 sequence: CASSARQYNSPLHF. The CDR3 DNA is TGTGCCAGCAGCGCCCGACAGTATAATTCACCCCTCCACTTT.

Worth noting for this clone: Distinct nucleotide sequences in the sample also encode this CDR3. The chain employs TRBV5-1 and TRBJ2-3, with 7 bases matching TRBD1. The CDR3 spans 14 residues. J gave up 0 bases and V 8 bases, and 6 bases lay outside the gene matches. Germline loops: CDR1 SGHRS, CDR2 YFSETQ. The CDR3 reads CASSRDRSTDTQYF. CDR3 DNA: TGCGCCAGTTCCCGGGACAGAAGCACAGATACGCAGTATTTT.

CDR3: CASRAPDRGTDTQYF. CDR3 DNA sequence: TGTGCCAGCAGGGCCCCGGACAGGGGCACAGATACGCAGTATTTT. The chain recombines TRBV6-6 with TRBJ2-3, with TRBD1 identical over 8 bases. The CDR3 is 15 residues long. Germline V lookup: CDR1 MNHNY, CDR2 SVGAGI (reference sequence). The V gene end was trimmed by 6 bases and the J gene end by 1 base; junction bases not matched to a gene: 6.

The V call is TRBV30, the J call TRBJ1-2; D is unclear. V dropped 5 bases and J dropped 6 bases, with 4 bases sitting between them. The CDR3 length is 9 residues. Germline CDR1 and CDR2: GTSNPN and SVGIG (reference sequence). Here the CDR3 DNA reads TGTGCCTGGGGCGATGGCTACACCTTC. Protein sequence: CAWGDGYTF.

V is TRBV27 and J is TRBJ1-1, with D hard to call. Between the trimmed V and J ends, which lost 2 bases and 3 bases, there was a span of 7 bases. The CDR3 runs 13 residues. Germline V lookup: CDR1 MNHEY, CDR2 SMNVEV (reference sequence). The CDR3 here is CASSLRRDTEAFF. The CDR3 DNA follows: TGTGCCAGCAGTTTACGGAGAGACACTGAAGCTTTCTTT.

The V gene is TRBV18, the J gene TRBJ2-7; 12 bases are shared with TRBD1. The CDR3 extends over 15 amino acids. In germline, CDR1 is KGHSH, CDR2 LQKENI. The trim removed 0 bases at V and 7 bases at J, leaving 4 bases unmatched. CDR3 residues: CASSPPGTGGREQYF. CDR3 bases: TGTGCCAGCTCACCACCTGGGACAGGGGGCAGGGAGCAGTACTTC.

This chain links TRBV19 with TRBJ1-1, with 7 nucleotides matching TRBD1. Germline V gene data show CDR1 as LNHDA and CDR2 as SQIVND (reference sequence). With V trimmed by 7 bases and J by 6 bases, 11 bases remained unmatched. The CDR3 is 14 amino acids. The DNA of the CDR3 is TGTGCCAGTACGAAGACTGACAGGGCCTCTGAAGCTTTCTTT. It yields the protein CASTKTDRASEAFF.

This clone was detected a few times. The rearrangement uses TRBV12-5 and TRBJ2-7; 12 nucleotides agree with TRBD1. Looked up from germline, CDR1 is LGHNT and CDR2 is FRNRAP. With V trimmed by 6 bases and J by 5 bases, 5 bases remained unmatched. This CDR3 has 14 amino acids. CDR3 DNA: TGTGCTAGTGGACCGGGACAGGGGGCTCACGAGCAGTACTTC. Translated: CASGPGQGAHEQYF.

The count of this clone is one. The CDR3 reads CASSLTGDYGYTF. CDR3 nucleotides: TGTGCCAGCAGCTTAACAGGGGACTATGGCTACACCTTC. V usage is TRBV5-8 and J usage is TRBJ1-2, with TRBD1 identical over 7 bases. Germline loops: CDR1 SGHTS, CDR2 YDEGEE. The CDR3 length is 13 residues. With 2 bases clipped from V and 3 bases from J, the junction kept 1 base outside the gene matches. Full variable domain (rest looked up from reference TRBV5-8 and TRBJ1-2): EAGVTQSPTHLIKTRGQQATLRCSPISGHTSVYWYQQALGLGLQFLLWYDEGEERNRGNFPPRFSGRQFPNYSSELNVNALELEDSALYLCASSLTGDYGYTFGSGTRLTVV.

The chain combines TRBV18 with TRBJ2-5; D gene uncertain. The CDR3 loop spans 14 amino acids. The V gene's germline CDR1 is KGHSH and CDR2 LQKENI. Trimming took 2 bases from V and 1 from J, leaving 8 bases between them. This CDR3 reads CASSPSGTQETQYF. The CDR3 DNA follows: TGTGCCAGCTCACCAAGTGGCACCCAAGAGACCCAGTACTTC.

The chain has TRBV18 and TRBJ1-1; tentative D call: TRBD1 (5 bases). This CDR3 has 14 residues. V lost 0 bases and J lost 3, with 8 bases in between. From germline, CDR1 is KGHSH and CDR2 LQKENI. The CDR3 DNA is TGTGCCAGCTCACCACCCGGGGGGGACACTGAAGCTTTCTTT. Protein product: CASSPPGGDTEAFF.

CDR3 DNA: TGTGCCAGCAGCCCCTCGGGTAGTATCGATGAGCAGTTCTTC. Its translation is CASSPSGSIDEQFF. The chain carries TRBV3-1 (or the pseudogene TRBV3-2) and TRBJ2-1; D gene uncertain. Deletions cut 4 bases from V and 8 bases from J, with 15 bases between. In germline, CDR1 is LGHDT, CDR2 YNNKEL (reference sequence). The CDR3 extends over 14 amino acids.

The rearrangement uses TRBV9 and TRBJ2-1, with 8 nucleotides matching TRBD1. The CDR3 is 15 amino acids. The V gene end was trimmed by 4 bases and the J gene end by 0 bases; junction bases not matched to a gene: 3. Germline loops: CDR1 SGDLS, CDR2 YYNGEE. CDR3 protein: CASSPGTGSYNEQFF. CDR3 nucleotide sequence: TGTGCCAGCAGCCCCGGGACAGGCTCCTACAATGAGCAGTTCTTC.

The chain couples TRBV4-1 to TRBJ2-7; D not certain. V lost 0 bases to trimming and J lost 7 bases, with 10 bases between them. The CDR3 has 13 amino acids. Germline-derived CDR1 and CDR2 are MGHRA and YSYEKL. The chain's CDR3 is CASSQETGWEQYF. CDR3 DNA: TGCGCCAGCAGCCAAGAGACCGGGTGGGAGCAGTACTTC.